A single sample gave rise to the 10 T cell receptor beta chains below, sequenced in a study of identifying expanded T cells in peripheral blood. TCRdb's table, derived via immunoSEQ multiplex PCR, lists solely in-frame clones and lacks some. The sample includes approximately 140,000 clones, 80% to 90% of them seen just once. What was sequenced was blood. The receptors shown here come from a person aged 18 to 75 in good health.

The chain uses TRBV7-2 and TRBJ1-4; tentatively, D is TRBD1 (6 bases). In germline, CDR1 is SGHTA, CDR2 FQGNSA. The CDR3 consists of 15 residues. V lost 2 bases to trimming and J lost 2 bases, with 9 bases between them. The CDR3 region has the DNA TGTGCCAGCAGCTTAAGGGGGGAGACTAATGAAAAACTGTTTTTT. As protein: CASSLRGETNEKLFF.

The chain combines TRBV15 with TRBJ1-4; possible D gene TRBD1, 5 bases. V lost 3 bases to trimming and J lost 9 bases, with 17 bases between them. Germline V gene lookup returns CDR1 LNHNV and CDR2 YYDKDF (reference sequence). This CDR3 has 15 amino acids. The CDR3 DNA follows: TGTGCCACCAGCAGCCAGGGTAGGGGCCCACAAAAACTGTTTTTT. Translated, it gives CATSSQGRGPQKLFF.

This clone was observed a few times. The CDR3: CASSFLRGRRYNEQFF. The CDR3 nucleotides read TGTGCCAGCAGCTTTCTGAGAGGCCGTAGATACAATGAGCAGTTCTTC. V gene TRBV7-2 combines with J gene TRBJ2-1, with unresolved D. Germline V gene data show CDR1 as SGHTA and CDR2 as FQGNSA. The CDR3 has 16 residues. The germline V and J ends were trimmed by 3 bases and 4 bases, with 16 bases remaining between them.

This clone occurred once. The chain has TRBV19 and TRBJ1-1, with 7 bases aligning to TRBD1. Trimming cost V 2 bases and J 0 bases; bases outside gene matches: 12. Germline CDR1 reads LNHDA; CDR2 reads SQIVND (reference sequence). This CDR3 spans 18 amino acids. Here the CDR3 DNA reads TGTGCCAGTAGTATACTTGGACAGGAGATCTTCATGAACACTGAAGCTTTCTTT. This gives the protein CASSILGQEIFMNTEAFF.

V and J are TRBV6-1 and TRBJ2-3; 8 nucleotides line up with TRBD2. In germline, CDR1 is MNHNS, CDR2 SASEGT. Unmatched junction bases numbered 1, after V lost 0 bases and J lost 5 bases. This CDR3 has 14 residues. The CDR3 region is CASSEAAGGDTQYF. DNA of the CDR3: TGTGCCAGCAGTGAAGCGGCGGGGGGAGATACGCAGTATTTT.

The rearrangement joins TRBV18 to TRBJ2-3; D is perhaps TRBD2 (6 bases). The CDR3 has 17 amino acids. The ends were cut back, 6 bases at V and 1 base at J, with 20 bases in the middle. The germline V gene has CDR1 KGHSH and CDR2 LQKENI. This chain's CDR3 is CASSPGGGARGTDTQYF. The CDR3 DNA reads TGTGCCAGCTCGCCTGGAGGAGGGGCTAGGGGCACAGATACGCAGTATTTT.

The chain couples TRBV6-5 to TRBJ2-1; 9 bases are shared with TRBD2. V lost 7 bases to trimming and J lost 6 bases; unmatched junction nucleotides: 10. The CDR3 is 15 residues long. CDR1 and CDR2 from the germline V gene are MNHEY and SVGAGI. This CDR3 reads CASIGAGGLSNEQFF. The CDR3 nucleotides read TGTGCCAGCATTGGAGCGGGAGGCCTATCCAATGAGCAGTTCTTC.

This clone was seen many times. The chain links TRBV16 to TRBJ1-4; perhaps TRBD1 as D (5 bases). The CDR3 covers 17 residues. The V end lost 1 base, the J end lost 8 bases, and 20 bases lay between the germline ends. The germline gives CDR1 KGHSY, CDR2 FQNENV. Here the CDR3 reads CASSQWLGAEVGEKLFF. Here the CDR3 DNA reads TGTGCCAGCAGCCAATGGCTCGGGGCTGAGGTCGGCGAAAAACTGTTTTTT.

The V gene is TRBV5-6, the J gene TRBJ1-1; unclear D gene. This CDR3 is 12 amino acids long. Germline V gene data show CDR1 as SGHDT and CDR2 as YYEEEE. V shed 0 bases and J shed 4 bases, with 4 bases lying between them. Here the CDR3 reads CASSLEGTEAFF. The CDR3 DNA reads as TGTGCCAGCAGCTTGGAGGGCACTGAAGCTTTCTTT.

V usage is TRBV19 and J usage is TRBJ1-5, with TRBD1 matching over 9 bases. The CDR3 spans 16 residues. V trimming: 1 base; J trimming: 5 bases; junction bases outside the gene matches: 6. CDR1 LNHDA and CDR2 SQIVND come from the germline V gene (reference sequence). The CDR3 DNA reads TGTGCCAGTAGTATAGGCCGGGACAGGGTGGATCAGCCCCAGCATTTT. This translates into CASSIGRDRVDQPQHF. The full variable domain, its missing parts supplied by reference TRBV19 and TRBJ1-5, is DGGITQSPKYLFRKEGQNVTLSCEQNLNHDAMYWYRQDPGQGLRLIYYSQIVNDFQKGDIAEGYSVSREKKESFPLTVTSAQKNPTAFYLCASSIGRDRVDQPQHFGDGTRLSIL.